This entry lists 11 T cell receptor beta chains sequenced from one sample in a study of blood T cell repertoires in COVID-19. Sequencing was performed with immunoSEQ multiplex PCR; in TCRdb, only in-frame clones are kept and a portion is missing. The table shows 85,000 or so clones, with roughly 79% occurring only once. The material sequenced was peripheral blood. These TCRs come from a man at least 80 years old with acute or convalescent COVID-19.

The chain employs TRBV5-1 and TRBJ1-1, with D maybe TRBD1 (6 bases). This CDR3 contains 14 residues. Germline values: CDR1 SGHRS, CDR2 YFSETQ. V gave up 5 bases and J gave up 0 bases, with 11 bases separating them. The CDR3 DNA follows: TGCGCCAGCAGAGGGGGTTTCATGAACACTGAAGCTTTCTTT. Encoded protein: CASRGGFMNTEAFF. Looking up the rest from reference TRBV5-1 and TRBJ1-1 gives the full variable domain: KAGVTQTPRYLIKTRGQQVTLSCSPISGHRSVSWYQQTPGQGLQFLFEYFSETQRNKGNFPGRFSGRQFSNSRSEMNVSTLELGDSALYLCASRGGFMNTEAFFGQGTRLTVV.

CDR3 loop: CASRQGERNTEAFF. CDR3 DNA: TGTGCCAGCAGACAGGGGGAGAGGAACACTGAAGCTTTCTTT. The chain employs TRBV3-1 (or the pseudogene TRBV3-2) and TRBJ1-1; TRBD1 aligns across 8 bases. Losses at the gene ends were 6 bases for V and 1 base for J; bases not matched to a gene: 4. The length of the CDR3 is 14 residues. CDR1 and CDR2 (germline): LGHDT, YNNKEL (reference sequence).

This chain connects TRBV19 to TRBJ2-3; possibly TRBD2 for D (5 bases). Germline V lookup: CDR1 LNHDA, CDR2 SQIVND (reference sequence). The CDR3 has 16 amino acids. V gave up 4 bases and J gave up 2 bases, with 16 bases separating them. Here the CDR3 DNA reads TGTGCCAGTAGTAAGGTAGTGGACTCTTACACAGATACGCAGTATTTT. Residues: CASSKVVDSYTDTQYF.

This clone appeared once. CDR3 in DNA: TGTGCCAGCAGCCATGCACAGGGGCTCGAGCAGTACTTC. Protein product: CASSHAQGLEQYF. V gene TRBV7-3 combines with J gene TRBJ2-7; 7 bases fit TRBD1. The junction had 7 bases not matched to a gene; V was cut back by 5 bases and J by 6 bases. The CDR3 is 13 amino acids. The germline CDR1 and CDR2 sequences are SGHTA and FQGTGA. The full variable domain, with the rest looked up from reference TRBV7-3 and TRBJ2-7, is GAGVSQTPSNKVTEKGKYVELRCDPISGHTALYWYRQSLGQGPEFLIYFQGTGAADDSGLPNDRFFAVRPEGSVSTLKIQRTERGDSAVYLCASSHAQGLEQYFGPGTRLTVT.

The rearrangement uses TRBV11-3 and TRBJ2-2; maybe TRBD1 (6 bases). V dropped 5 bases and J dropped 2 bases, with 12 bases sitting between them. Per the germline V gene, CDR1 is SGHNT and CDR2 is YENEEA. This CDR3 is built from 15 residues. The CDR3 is CASSPRQANTGELFF. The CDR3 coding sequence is TGTGCCAGCAGCCCCCGACAGGCCAACACCGGGGAGCTGTTTTTT.

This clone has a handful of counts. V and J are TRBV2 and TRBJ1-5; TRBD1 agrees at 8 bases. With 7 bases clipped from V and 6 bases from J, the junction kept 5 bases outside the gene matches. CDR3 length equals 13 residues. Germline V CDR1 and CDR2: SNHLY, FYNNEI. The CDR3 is CASKRTGPQPQHF. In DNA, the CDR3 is TGTGCCAGCAAAAGGACAGGGCCTCAGCCCCAGCATTTT.

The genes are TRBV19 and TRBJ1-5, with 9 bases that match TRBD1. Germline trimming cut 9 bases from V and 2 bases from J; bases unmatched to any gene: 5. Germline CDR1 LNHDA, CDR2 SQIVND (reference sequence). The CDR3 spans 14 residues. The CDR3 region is CASSRTGGNQPQHF. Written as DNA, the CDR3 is TGTGCCAGCTCTAGGACAGGGGGCAATCAGCCCCAGCATTTT.

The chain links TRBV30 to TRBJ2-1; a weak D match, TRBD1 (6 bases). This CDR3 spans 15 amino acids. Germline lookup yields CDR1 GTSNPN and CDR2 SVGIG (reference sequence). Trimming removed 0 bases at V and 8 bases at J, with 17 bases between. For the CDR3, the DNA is TGTGCCTGGAGTGTAGGACAGTTGCTTAGGTATGAGCAGTTCTTC. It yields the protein CAWSVGQLLRYEQFF.

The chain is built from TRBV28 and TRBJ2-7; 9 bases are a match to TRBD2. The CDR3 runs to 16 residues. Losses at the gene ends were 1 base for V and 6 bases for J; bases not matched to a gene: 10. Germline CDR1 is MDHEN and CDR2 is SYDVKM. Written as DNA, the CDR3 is TGTGCCAGCAGTTTATTCGTCGCGGGAGGGACCGGCGAGCAGTACTTC. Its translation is CASSLFVAGGTGEQYF.

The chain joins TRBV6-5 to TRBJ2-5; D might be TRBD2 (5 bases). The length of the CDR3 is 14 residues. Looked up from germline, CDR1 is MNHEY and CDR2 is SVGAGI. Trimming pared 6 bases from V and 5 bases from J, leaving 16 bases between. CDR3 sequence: CASSRRGREETQYF. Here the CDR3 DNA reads TGTGCCAGCAGCCGACGGGGTAGAGAGGAGACCCAGTACTTC.

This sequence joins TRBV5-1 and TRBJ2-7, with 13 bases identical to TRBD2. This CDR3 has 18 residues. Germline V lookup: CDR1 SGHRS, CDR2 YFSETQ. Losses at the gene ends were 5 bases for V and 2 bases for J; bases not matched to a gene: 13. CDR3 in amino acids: CASSLTSGRRPTPYEQYF. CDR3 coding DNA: TGCGCCAGCAGTCTGACTAGCGGGAGGCGTCCAACTCCCTACGAGCAGTACTTC. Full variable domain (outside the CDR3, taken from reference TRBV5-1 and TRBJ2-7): KAGVTQTPRYLIKTRGQQVTLSCSPISGHRSVSWYQQTPGQGLQFLFEYFSETQRNKGNFPGRFSGRQFSNSRSEMNVSTLELGDSALYLCASSLTSGRRPTPYEQYFGPGTRLTVT.